This TCR beta chain was obtained from a study of blood T cells in healthy people across ages. It was with a sample-barcoded 5' primer and a J-beta primer mix that a second PCR of about 6 to 12 cycles was run. A template-switch adaptor that had 12 random nucleotides put a tag on each cDNA molecule. MiXCR was run by TCRdb on the 5' RACE reads, yielding one entry per CDR3 protein. Of approximately 1.5 million distinct CDR3 sequences detected, roughly 32% appear once; the ten largest clones hold about 11%. Isolated PBMCs totaled at least 6 million in each sample. Germline values: CDR1 SNHLY, CDR2 FYNNEI. The CDR3 sequence is 13 residues long. V lost 8 bases and J lost 1, with 12 bases in between.

Input material: blood. This chain joins TRBV2 and TRBJ2-7; D call uncertain. The origin of this receptor is a woman in her thirties in good health. For the CDR3, the DNA is TGTGCCAGCTGTCGGACGAGTTCCTACGAGCAGTACTTC. Translating it yields CASCRTSSYEQYF.